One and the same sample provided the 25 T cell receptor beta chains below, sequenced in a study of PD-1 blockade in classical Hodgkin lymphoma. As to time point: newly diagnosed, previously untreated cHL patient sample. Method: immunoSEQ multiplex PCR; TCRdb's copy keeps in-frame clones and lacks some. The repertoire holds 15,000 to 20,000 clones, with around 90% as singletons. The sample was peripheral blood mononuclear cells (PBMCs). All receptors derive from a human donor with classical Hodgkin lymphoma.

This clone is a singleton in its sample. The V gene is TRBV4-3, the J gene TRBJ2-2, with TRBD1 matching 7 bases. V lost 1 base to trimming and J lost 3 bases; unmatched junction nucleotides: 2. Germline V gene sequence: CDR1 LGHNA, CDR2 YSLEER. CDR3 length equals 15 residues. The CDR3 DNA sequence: TGCGCCAGCAGCCAAGTCGACAGGGACACCGGGGAGCTGTTTTTT. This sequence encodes CASSQVDRDTGELFF.

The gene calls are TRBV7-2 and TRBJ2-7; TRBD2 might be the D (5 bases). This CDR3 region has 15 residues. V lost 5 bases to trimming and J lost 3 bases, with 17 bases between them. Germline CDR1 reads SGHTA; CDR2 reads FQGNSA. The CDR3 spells CASSPVGGNFYEQYF. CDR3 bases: TGTGCCAGCAGCCCAGTTGGAGGCAATTTCTACGAGCAGTACTTC.

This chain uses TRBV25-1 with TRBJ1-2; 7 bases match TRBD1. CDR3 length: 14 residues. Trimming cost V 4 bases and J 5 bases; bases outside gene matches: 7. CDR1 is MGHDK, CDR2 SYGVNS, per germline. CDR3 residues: CASSGDRVLYGYTF. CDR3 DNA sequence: TGTGCCAGCAGTGGGGACAGAGTTCTTTATGGCTACACCTTC.

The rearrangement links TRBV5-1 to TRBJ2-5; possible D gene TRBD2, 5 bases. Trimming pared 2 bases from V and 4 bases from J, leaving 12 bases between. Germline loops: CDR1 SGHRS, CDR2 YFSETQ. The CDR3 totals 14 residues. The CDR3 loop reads CASSFRGSGETQYF. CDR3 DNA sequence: TGCGCCAGCAGCTTTAGAGGGTCCGGAGAGACCCAGTACTTC.

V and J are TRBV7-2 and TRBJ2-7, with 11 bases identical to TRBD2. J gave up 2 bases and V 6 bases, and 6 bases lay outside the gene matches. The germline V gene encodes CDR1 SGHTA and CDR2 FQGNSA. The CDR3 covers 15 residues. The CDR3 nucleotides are TGTGCCAGCAGACCAGGGACTAGCGGAACCTACGAGCAGTACTTC. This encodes CASRPGTSGTYEQYF.

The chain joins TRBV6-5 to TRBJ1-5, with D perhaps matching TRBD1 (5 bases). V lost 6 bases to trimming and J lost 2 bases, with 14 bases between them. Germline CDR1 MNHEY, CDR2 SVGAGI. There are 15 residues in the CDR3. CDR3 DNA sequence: TGTGCCAGCAGCCCCCGGGGCACGGGCAATCAGCCCCAGCATTTT. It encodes CASSPRGTGNQPQHF.

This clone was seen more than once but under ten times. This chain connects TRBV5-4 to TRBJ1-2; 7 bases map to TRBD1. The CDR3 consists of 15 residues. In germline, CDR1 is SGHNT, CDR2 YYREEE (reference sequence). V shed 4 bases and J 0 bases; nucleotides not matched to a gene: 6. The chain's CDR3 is CASSPRQGANYGYTF. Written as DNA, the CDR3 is TGTGCCAGCAGCCCAAGACAGGGAGCTAACTATGGCTACACCTTC.

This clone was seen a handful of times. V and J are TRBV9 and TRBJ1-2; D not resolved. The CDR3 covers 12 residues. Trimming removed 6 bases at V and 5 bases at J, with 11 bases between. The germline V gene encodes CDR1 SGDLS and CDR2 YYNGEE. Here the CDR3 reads CASTGTPYGYTF. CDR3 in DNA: TGTGCCAGCACCGGAACCCCGTATGGCTACACCTTC.

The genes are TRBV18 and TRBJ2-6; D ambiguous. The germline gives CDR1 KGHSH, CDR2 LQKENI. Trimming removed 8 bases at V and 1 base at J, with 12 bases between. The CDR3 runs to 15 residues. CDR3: CASHEYSSGANVLTF. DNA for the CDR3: TGTGCCAGCCACGAGTACAGTTCTGGGGCCAACGTCCTGACTTTC.

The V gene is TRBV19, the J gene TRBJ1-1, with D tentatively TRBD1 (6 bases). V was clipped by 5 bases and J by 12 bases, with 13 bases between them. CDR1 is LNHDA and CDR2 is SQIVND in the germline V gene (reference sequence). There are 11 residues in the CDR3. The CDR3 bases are TGTGCCAGTAGTTCCGACAGGAGAACTTTCTTT. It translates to CASSSDRRTFF.

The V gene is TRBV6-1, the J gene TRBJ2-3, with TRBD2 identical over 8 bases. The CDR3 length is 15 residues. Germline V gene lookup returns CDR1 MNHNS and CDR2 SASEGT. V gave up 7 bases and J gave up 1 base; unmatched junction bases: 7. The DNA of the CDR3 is TGTGCCAGCACCGGGGGGGCGGGCCGCACAGATACGCAGTATTTT. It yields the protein CASTGGAGRTDTQYF.

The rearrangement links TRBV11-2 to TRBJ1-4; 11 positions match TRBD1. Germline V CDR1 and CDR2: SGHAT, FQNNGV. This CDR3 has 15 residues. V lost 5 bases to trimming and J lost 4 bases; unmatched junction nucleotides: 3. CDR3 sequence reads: CASSTGTGGNEKLFF. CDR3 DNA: TGTGCCAGCAGCACCGGGACAGGGGGTAATGAAAAACTGTTTTTT.

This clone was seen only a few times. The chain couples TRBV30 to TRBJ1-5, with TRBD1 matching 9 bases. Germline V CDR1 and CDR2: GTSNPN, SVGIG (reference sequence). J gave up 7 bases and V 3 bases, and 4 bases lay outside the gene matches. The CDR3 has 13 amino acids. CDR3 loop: CAWRQGAGQPQHF. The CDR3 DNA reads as TGTGCCTGGAGACAGGGGGCAGGACAGCCCCAGCATTTT.

The CDR3 nucleotides are TGTGCCAGTAGTTTCATTTGGGCAGAACAGTCGGCTGAAGCTTTCTTT. Encoded protein: CASSFIWAEQSAEAFF. V usage is TRBV19 and J usage is TRBJ1-1; D is unresolved. CDR3 size: 16 residues. The ends were cut back, 5 bases at V and 6 bases at J, with 22 bases in the middle. CDR1 and CDR2 (germline): LNHDA, SQIVND (reference sequence).

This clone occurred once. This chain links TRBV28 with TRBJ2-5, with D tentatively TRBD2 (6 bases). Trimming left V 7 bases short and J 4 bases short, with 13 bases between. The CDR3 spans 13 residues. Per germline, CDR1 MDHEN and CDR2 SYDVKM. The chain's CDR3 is CASIGGAGETQYF. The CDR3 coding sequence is TGTGCCAGCATAGGCGGAGCGGGAGAGACCCAGTACTTC.

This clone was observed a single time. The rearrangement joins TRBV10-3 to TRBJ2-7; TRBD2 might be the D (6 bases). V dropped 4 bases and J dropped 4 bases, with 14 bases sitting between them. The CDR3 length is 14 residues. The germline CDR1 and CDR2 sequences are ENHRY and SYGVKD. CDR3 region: CAISGGLEDYEQYF. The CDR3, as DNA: TGTGCCATCAGTGGGGGACTTGAGGATTACGAGCAGTACTTC.

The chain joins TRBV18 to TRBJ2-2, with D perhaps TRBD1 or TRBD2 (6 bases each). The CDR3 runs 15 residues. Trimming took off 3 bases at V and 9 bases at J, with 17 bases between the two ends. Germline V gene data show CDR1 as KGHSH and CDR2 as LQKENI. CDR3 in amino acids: CASSPGLGTIRELFF. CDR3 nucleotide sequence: TGTGCCAGCTCACCGGGACTGGGGACAATCCGGGAGCTGTTTTTT.

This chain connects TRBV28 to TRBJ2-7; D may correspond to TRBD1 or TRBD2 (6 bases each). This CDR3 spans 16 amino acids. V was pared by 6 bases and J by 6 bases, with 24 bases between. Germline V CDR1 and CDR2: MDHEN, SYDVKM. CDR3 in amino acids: CASRPSRRGGRSEQYF. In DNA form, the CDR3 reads TGTGCCAGCAGACCTTCAAGACGAGGGGGGCGGTCCGAGCAGTACTTC. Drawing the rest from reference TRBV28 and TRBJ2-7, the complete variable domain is DVKVTQSSRYLVKRTGEKVFLECVQDMDHENMFWYRQDPGLGLRLIYFSYDVKMKEKGDIPEGYSVSREKKERFSLILESASTNQTSMYLCASRPSRRGGRSEQYFGPGTRLTVT.

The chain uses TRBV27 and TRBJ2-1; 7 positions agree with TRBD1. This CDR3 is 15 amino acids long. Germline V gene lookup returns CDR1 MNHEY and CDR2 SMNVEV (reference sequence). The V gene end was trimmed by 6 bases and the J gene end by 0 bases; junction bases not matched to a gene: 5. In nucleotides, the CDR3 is TGTGCCAGCAGACAGGGACAGAGCTCCTACAATGAGCAGTTCTTC. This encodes CASRQGQSSYNEQFF.

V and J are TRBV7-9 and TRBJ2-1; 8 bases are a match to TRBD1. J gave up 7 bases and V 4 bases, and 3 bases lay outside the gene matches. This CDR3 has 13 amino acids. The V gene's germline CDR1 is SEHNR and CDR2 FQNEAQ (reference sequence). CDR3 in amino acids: CASSYDRGNEQFF. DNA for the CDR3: TGTGCCAGCAGCTACGACAGGGGTAATGAGCAGTTCTTC.

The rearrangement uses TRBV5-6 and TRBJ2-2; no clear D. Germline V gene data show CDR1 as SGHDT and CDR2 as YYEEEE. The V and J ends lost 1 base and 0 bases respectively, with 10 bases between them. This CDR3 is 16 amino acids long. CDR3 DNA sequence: TGTGCCAGCAGCTTGTGGGGAAGGCCGAACACCGGGGAGCTGTTTTTT. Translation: CASSLWGRPNTGELFF.

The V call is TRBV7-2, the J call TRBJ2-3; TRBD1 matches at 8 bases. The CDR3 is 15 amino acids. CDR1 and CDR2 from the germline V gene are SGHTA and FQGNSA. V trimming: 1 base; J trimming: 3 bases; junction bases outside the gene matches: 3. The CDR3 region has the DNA TGTGCCAGCAGCTTAGGGACAGGGTATACAGATACGCAGTATTTT. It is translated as CASSLGTGYTDTQYF.

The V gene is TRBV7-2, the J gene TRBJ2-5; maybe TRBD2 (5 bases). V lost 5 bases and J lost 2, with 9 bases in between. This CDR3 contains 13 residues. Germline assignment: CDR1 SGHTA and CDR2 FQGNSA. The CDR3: CASSPLGQETQYF. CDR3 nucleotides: TGTGCCAGCAGCCCACTAGGGCAAGAGACCCAGTACTTC.

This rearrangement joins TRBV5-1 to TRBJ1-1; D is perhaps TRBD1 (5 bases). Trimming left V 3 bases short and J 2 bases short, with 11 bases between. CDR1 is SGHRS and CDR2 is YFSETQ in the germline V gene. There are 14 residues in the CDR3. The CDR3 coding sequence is TGCGCCAGCAGCTCGCAAGGGGATAACACTGAAGCTTTCTTT. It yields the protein CASSSQGDNTEAFF.

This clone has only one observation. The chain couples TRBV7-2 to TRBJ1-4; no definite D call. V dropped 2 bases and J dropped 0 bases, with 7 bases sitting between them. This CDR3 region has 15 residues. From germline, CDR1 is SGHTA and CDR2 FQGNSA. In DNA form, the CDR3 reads TGTGCCAGCAGCTTAAGGGTTACAACTAATGAAAAACTGTTTTTT. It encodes CASSLRVTTNEKLFF.